The rows below give T cell receptor beta chains drawn from one sample of a study of T cells in localized non-small cell lung cancer. Clones were sequenced by immunoSEQ multiplex PCR, and TCRdb holds only the in-frame ones, with some missing. Altogether 10,000 to 15,000 clones are present, around four fifths being singletons, with the ten largest covering 28%. Sequenced material: peripheral blood, taken before any cancer treatment. The receptors come from a male donor older than 55 with stage I squamous cell lung carcinoma. Both conserved end residues are part of each CDR3.

v_call: TRBV30; j_call: TRBJ2-7; cdr3_aa: CAWVTSVGAGGYEQYF
v_call: TRBV19; j_call: TRBJ2-1; cdr3_aa: CATENRGVSYNEQFF
v_call: TRBV19; j_call: TRBJ2-1; cdr3_aa: CASRWGSASGSSEQFF
v_call: TRBV10-3; j_call: TRBJ1-5; cdr3_aa: CAISGQGGNQPQHF
v_call: TRBV5-8; j_call: TRBJ2-1; cdr3_aa: CASSEFNEQFF
v_call: TRBV11-2; j_call: TRBJ1-1; cdr3_aa: CASSRALYRIGTGGTEAFF
v_call: TRBV30; j_call: TRBJ1-4; cdr3_aa: CAWTGRFFTNEKLFF
v_call: TRBV5-1; j_call: TRBJ2-1; cdr3_aa: CASSSGLAGGLSSYNEQFF
v_call: TRBV10-3; j_call: TRBJ2-7; cdr3_aa: CAISDGENEQYF
v_call: TRBV5-1; j_call: TRBJ2-4; cdr3_aa: CASSRGTGLAKNIQYF
v_call: TRBV11-2; j_call: TRBJ2-7; cdr3_aa: CASSSTRRVAGIYEQYF
v_call: TRBV11-2; j_call: TRBJ2-5; cdr3_aa: CASSKGSQETQYF
v_call: TRBV9; j_call: TRBJ1-1; cdr3_aa: CASSEGPGAEAFF
v_call: TRBV28; j_call: TRBJ2-7; cdr3_aa: CASSLVGRAAGEQYF
v_call: TRBV5-1; j_call: TRBJ2-7; cdr3_aa: CASSLEEGPYEQYF
v_call: TRBV10-2; j_call: TRBJ2-5; cdr3_aa: CASGLAGGEETQYF
v_call: TRBV4-2; j_call: TRBJ1-2; cdr3_aa: CASSQEPTIYGYTF
v_call: TRBV7-7; j_call: TRBJ2-2; cdr3_aa: CASSLRSAIGELFF
v_call: TRBV28; j_call: TRBJ2-3; cdr3_aa: CASSLGGRATDTQYF
v_call: TRBV2; j_call: TRBJ1-1; cdr3_aa: CASGGRGSANTEAFF
v_call: TRBV11-2; j_call: TRBJ2-3; cdr3_aa: CASSLSGRAQDTQYF
v_call: TRBV6-1; j_call: TRBJ2-1; cdr3_aa: CASSERPGEANNEQFF
v_call: TRBV12-5; j_call: TRBJ2-5; cdr3_aa: CASGLGLAGGGETQYF
v_call: TRBV27; j_call: TRBJ1-1; cdr3_aa: CASSLGDGEAFF
v_call: TRBV18; j_call: TRBJ2-7; cdr3_aa: CASSPIESSYEQYF
v_call: TRBV10-2; j_call: TRBJ2-1; cdr3_aa: CATGGTRDYNEQFF
v_call: TRBV2; j_call: TRBJ2-6; cdr3_aa: CASDSSGVAGANVLTF
v_call: TRBV9; j_call: TRBJ2-5; cdr3_aa: CASSPRGAGGTETQYF
v_call: TRBV18; j_call: TRBJ2-2; cdr3_aa: CASSPPGPRGGELFF
v_call: TRBV11-3; j_call: TRBJ2-6; cdr3_aa: CASSLGSGANVLTF
v_call: TRBV5-6; j_call: TRBJ1-3; cdr3_aa: CASSFAGGMSLMYF
v_call: TRBV19; j_call: TRBJ2-3; cdr3_aa: CASSPGGQFTDTQYF
v_call: TRBV19; j_call: TRBJ2-1; cdr3_aa: CASSTITQKIYNEQFF
v_call: TRBV7-8; j_call: TRBJ2-3; cdr3_aa: CASSFHRERGADTQYF
v_call: TRBV18; j_call: TRBJ1-1; cdr3_aa: CASSPDRGRLVTEAFF
v_call: TRBV6-4; j_call: TRBJ1-2; cdr3_aa: CASGSDGGYGYTF
v_call: TRBV18; j_call: TRBJ2-5; cdr3_aa: CASSRDRTSQETQYF
v_call: TRBV19; j_call: TRBJ2-3; cdr3_aa: CASTETRMFTDTQYF
v_call: TRBV18; j_call: TRBJ1-2; cdr3_aa: CASSPAGTVDYGYTF
v_call: TRBV28; j_call: TRBJ2-1; cdr3_aa: CASNPGYNEQFF
v_call: TRBV27; j_call: TRBJ1-5; cdr3_aa: CASSRDRENQPQHF
v_call: TRBV6-5; j_call: TRBJ1-5; cdr3_aa: CASSSGEGVRATQHF
v_call: TRBV7-8; j_call: TRBJ2-5; cdr3_aa: CASSLEEGPIETQYF
v_call: TRBV28; j_call: TRBJ2-7; cdr3_aa: CASIRGGQRDEQYF
v_call: TRBV7-6; j_call: TRBJ2-2; cdr3_aa: CASSLSGTHTGELFF
v_call: TRBV15; j_call: TRBJ2-7; cdr3_aa: CATSRKTGGPYEQYF
v_call: TRBV27; j_call: TRBJ2-2; cdr3_aa: CASSASGRGNTGELFF
v_call: TRBV30; j_call: TRBJ2-1; cdr3_aa: CAWRRDSYNEQFF
v_call: TRBV18; j_call: TRBJ2-2; cdr3_aa: CASSPQPFGELFF
v_call: TRBV5-1; j_call: TRBJ2-7; cdr3_aa: CASSIGASGTAYEQYF